Sequencing of this T cell receptor beta chain was carried out in a study of shared clonotypes between healthy human individuals (dated by TCRdb to about 2020). Regarding the study in general: A couple of women and a few men aged 18 to 49 years were included in the cohort. For each donor, CD4 naive and CD4 memory were each given three plates, CD8 naive was given two plates, and CD8 memory was given one plate. To estimate repertoire size and how much clonotypes are shared between individuals, the study performed deep sequencing of blood TCR repertoires from about five healthy adults. Libraries were prepared and TCR repertoires were sequenced by different laboratories using diverse techniques, in order to increase sequencing depth and limit assay-specific biases. Leukapheresis yielded between about 0.8 and 9.5 billion PBMCs per donor.

Using the deep immunoSEQ assay, multiplex PCR amplified TCR CDR3 regions from genomic DNA. Extracted genomic DNA from each cell subset was distributed evenly across all wells of several immunoSEQ 96-well plates, and each plate was treated as a replicate. Each replicate PCR for sorted subsets received 200 ng genomic DNA, equal to tens of thousands of T cell genomes. Purified libraries were measured with a Qubit 3.0 fluorometer, size-checked on a Bioanalyzer 2100, and measured again with the KAPA Library Quantification kit. Every immunoSEQ 96-well plate was sequenced on a separate single-read 150-cycle Illumina NextSeq 550 flow cell. The study's own analysis went as follows. Because the immunoSEQ output held only junctional sequences and lacked quality scores, the filtering could not match the filtering applied to full-length reads. Sequences were annotated with PyIR, a Python wrapper for IgBLAST v1.9, using IMGT germline references to assign V/J genes and CDR3. Reads were filtered out if the reads had weak V/J assignments (E-value above 1e-6), no CDR3, stop codons, out-of-frame junctions, or ambiguous translated residues. A V3J clonotype was defined by an identical inferred V gene, J gene, and CDR3 amino acid sequence. To compute the percentage overlap between repertoires, the number of shared unique clonotypes was divided by the size of the smaller repertoire. Three approaches were used to assess repertoire richness: RTK rarefaction, the Chao1 estimator, and Recon v2.1 estimates of unobserved clonotypes. Generation probabilities were computed with OLGA for all TCRbeta clonotypes obtained by the gDNA method from a handful of donors. In its TCRdb copy, this immuneACCESS table keeps in-frame sequences only and misses some clones. Where compared with another copy, unresolved V genes explain less than half of these, and the others have no known cause. From that table come the V and J calls and clone size; the DNA was used to work out D and trimming. Recorded for this sample are about a million clones; approximately 80% of them occurred a single time. The ten most abundant clones make up roughly 0.82% of the sample.

Donors were healthy HIV-negative adults with no recently reported acute infections or vaccinations. Every donor was a Caucasian adult living in Nashville, Tennessee, USA. Magnetic negative selection was used to enrich CD4+ T cells, after which naive cells were positively selected on CD45RA and the negative fraction became the memory subset. After blood collection by leukapheresis, PBMCs were isolated using Ficoll-Histopaque density gradient centrifugation and then cryopreserved in the vapor phase of liquid nitrogen. Analytical flow cytometry was used to check the purity and quantity of each magnetically sorted T cell population. Genomic DNA was isolated from every sorted fraction and measured by UV absorbance on a Nanodrop 2000c. To note about this clone: Its antigen is still unknown. Base-call qualities are not available, and no considerably larger clone is one nucleotide away.

Looking up the germline V gene yields CDR1 MGHRA and CDR2 YSYEKL. The CDR3 sequence holds 18 residues, the cysteine and phenylalanine included. Only CDR3 DNA is held: 54 bases, read in frame from base 1. V is pared back by 3 bases and J by 0 bases, with 18 bases lying between the germline termini. Overall results and qualifications from the work: Even with the large sequencing depth, rarefaction of the sorted-subset datasets indicated that sequencing was incomplete. Sharing across a handful of donors was observed for 5% to 6.5% of naive CD4, about 3.2% of naive CD8, 2% to 2.5% of memory CD4, and around 0.4% of memory CD8 clonotypes. Estimated clonotype richness was generally larger for naive than for memory subsets. Because the study included only a small number of donors, the genetic and exposure-history diversity represented was limited. Pairwise subsampling led to the expectation that sequencing depth would affect the degree of clonotype sharing among donors. Clonotypes shared by all four sorted-subset donors showed higher generation probabilities than non-shared clonotypes. Sampling was limited to blood, and TCR repertoires in tissue likely differ from TCR repertoires in blood.

What was sequenced was memory CD4+ T cells from PBMCs. The sample's cell subset or site, from its label and the paper: CD45RA-negative fraction. This clonotype was obtained from a man in his late teens or twenties in good health. Some clones in this sample may be carry-over from other donors' samples. The chain uses TRBV4-1 and TRBJ1-5; the D segment could be TRBD1, given 5 matching bases. The CDR3 has the sequence CASSQRTRDAYSNQPQHF. The nucleotide sequence is TGCGCCAGCAGCCAGCGTACCCGGGACGCATATAGCAATCAGCCCCAGCATTTT.